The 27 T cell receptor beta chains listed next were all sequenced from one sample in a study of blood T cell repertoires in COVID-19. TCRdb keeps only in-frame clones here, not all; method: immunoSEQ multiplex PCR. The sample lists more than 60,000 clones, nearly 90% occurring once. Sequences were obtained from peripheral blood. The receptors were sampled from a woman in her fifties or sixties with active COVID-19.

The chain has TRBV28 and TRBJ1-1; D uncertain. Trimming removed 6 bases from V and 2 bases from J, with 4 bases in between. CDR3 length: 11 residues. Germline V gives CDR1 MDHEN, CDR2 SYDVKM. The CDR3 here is CASRTNTEAFF. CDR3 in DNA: TGTGCCAGCAGGACTAACACTGAAGCTTTCTTT.

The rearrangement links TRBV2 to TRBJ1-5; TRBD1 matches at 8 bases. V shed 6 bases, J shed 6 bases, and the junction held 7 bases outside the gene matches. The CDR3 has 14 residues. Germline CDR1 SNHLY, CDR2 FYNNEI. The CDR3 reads CASSETGAGQPQHF. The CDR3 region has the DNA TGTGCCAGCAGCGAGACAGGGGCGGGTCAGCCCCAGCATTTT.

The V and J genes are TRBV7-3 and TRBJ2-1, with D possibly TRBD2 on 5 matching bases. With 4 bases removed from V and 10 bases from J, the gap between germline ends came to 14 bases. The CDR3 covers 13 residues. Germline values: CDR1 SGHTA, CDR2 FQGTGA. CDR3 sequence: CASSSLARAEQFF. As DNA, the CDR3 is TGTGCCAGCAGCTCGCTAGCCCGAGCCGAGCAGTTCTTC.

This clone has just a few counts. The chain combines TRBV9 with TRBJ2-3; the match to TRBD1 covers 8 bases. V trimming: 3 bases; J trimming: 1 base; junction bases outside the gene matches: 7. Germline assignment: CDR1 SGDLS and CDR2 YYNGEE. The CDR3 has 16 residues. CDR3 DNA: TGTGCCAGCAGCGGGACCCCGGGACAGGGCACAGATACGCAGTATTTT. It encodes CASSGTPGQGTDTQYF.

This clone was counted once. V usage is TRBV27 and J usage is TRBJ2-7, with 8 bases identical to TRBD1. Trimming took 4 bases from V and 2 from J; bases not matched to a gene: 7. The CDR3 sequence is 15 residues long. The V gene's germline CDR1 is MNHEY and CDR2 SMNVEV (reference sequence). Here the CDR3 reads CASSWARTGPYEQYF. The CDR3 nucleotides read TGTGCCAGCAGTTGGGCTAGGACAGGGCCCTACGAGCAGTACTTC.

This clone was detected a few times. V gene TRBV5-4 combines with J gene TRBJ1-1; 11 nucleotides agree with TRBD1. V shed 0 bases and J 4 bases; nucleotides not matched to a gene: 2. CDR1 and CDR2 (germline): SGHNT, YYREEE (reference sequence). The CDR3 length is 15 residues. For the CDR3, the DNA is TGTGCCAGCAGCTTGGCCGGGACAGGGGGCACTGAAGCTTTCTTT. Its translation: CASSLAGTGGTEAFF.

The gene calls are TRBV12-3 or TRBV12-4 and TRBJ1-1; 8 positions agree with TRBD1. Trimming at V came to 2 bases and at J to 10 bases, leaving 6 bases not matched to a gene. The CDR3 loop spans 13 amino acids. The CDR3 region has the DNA TGTGCCAGCAGTTTATCATGGACAGGGACAGCTTTCTTT. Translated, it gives CASSLSWTGTAFF.

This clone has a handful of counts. The CDR3 here is CASRTRQGGNQPQHF. The CDR3 DNA reads TGTGCCAGCAGAACCCGACAGGGGGGCAATCAGCCCCAGCATTTT. This rearrangement joins TRBV28 to TRBJ1-5; 9 nucleotides match TRBD1. Germline CDR1 MDHEN, CDR2 SYDVKM. V was clipped by 6 bases and J by 2 bases; unmatched bases: 5. This CDR3 spans 15 amino acids.

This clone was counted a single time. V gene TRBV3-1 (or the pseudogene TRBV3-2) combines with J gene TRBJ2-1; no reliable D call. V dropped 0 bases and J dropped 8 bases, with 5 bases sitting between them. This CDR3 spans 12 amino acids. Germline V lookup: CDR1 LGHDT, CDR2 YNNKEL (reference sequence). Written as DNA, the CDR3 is TGTGCCAGCAGCCAAGATTGGCATGAGCAGTTCTTC. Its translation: CASSQDWHEQFF.

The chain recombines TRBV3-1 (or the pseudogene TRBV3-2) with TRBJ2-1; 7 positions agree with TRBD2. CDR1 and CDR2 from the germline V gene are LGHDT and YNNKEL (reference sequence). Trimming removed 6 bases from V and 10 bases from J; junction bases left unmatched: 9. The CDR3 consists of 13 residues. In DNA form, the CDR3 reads TGTGCCAGCAGTTCATACAGCGGGGTCGAGCAGTTCTTC. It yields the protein CASSSYSGVEQFF.

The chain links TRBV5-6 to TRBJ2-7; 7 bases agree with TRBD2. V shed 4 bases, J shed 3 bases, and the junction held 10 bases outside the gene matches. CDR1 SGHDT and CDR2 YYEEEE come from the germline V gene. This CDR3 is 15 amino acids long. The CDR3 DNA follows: TGTGCCAGCAGCGGGCGGGGGACTGGGGGCTACGAGCAGTACTTC. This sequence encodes CASSGRGTGGYEQYF.

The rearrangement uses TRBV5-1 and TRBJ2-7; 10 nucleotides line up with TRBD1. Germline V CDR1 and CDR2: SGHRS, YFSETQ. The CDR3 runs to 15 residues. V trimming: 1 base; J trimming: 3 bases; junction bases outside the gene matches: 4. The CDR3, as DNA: TGCGCCAGCAGCTTGACCCGGGACAGGGGCTACGAGCAGTACTTC. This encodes CASSLTRDRGYEQYF.

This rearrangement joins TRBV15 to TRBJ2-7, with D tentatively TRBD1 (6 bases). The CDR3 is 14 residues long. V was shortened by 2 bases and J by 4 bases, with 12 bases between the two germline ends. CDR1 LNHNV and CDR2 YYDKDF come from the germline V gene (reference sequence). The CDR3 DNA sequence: TGTGCCACCAGCAGACCGGGACAAAGTTACGAGCAGTACTTC. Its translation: CATSRPGQSYEQYF.

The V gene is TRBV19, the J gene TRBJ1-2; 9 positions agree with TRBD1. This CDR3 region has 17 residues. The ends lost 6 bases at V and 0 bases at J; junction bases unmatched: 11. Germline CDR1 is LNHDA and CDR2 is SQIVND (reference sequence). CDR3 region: CASRPGQGWSPNYGYTF. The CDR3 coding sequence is TGTGCCAGTAGACCGGGACAGGGCTGGAGCCCTAACTATGGCTACACCTTC.

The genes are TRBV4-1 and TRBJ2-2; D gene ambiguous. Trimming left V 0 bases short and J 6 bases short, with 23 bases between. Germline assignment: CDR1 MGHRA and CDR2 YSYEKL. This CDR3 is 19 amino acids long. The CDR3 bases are TGCGCCAGCAGCCAAGATCTTTTTTCATCTGATGAAGAGGCCGGGGAGCTGTTTTTT. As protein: CASSQDLFSSDEEAGELFF.

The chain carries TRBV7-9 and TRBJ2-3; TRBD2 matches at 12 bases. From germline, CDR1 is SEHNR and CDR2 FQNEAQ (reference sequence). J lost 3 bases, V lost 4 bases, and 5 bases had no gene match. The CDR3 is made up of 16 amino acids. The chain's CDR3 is CASSSGLAGRTDTQYF. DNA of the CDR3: TGTGCCAGCAGCTCAGGACTAGCGGGACGGACAGATACGCAGTATTTT.

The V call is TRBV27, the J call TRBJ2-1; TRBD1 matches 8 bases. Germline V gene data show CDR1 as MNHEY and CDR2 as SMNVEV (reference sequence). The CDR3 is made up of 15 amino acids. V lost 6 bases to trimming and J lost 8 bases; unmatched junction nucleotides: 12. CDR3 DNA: TGTGCCAGCAGACCTGGGGCAGGGGGCTGGGATGAGCAGTTCTTC. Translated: CASRPGAGGWDEQFF.

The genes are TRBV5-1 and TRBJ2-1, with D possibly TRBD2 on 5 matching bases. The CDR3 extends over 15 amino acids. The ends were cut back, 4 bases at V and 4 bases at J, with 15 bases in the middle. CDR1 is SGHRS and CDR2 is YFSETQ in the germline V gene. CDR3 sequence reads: CASSIAADFYNEQFF. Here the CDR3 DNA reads TGCGCCAGCAGCATTGCGGCGGACTTTTACAATGAGCAGTTCTTC.

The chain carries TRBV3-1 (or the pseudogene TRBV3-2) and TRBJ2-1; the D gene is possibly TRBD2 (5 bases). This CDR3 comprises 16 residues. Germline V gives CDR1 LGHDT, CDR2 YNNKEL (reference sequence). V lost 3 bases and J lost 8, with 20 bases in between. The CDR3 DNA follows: TGTGCCAGCAGCCACAGATGGAGCTTTCATAGCGATGAGCAGTTCTTC. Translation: CASSHRWSFHSDEQFF.

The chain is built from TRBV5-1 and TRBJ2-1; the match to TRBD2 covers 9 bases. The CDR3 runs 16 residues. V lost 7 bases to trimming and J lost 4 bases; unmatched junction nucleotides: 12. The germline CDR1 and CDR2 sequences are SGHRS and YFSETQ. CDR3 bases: TGCGCCAGCGGTCAGCGGCTAGCGGGGATTTACAATGAGCAGTTCTTC. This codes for CASGQRLAGIYNEQFF.

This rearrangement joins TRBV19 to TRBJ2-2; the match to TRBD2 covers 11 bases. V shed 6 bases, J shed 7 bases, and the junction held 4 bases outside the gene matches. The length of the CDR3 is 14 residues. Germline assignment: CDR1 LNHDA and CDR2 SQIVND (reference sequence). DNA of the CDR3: TGTGCCAGTAGGGCCGGGACTAGCGGCGGGGAGCTGTTTTTT. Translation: CASRAGTSGGELFF.

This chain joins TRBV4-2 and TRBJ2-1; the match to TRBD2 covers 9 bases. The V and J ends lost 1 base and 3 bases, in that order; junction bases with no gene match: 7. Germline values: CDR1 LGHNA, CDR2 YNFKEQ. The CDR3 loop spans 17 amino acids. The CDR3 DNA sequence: TGTGCCAGCAGCCAAGGTTCCGCTAGCGGGAACTACAATGAGCAGTTCTTC. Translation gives CASSQGSASGNYNEQFF.

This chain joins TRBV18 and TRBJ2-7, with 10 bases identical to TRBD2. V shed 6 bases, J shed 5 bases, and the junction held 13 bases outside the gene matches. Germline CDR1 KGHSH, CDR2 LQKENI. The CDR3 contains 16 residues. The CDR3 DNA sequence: TGTGCCAGCTCCCTGTCTAGAGCGGGAGGGCCGAACGAGCAGTACTTC. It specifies CASSLSRAGGPNEQYF.

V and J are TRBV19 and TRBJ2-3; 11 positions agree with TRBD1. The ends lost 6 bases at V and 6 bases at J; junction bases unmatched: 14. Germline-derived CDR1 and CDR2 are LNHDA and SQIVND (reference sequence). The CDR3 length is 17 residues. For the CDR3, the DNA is TGTGCCAGTAGCCCCGGGACAGGGGGAAATCGGGCGGATACGCAGTATTTT. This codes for CASSPGTGGNRADTQYF.

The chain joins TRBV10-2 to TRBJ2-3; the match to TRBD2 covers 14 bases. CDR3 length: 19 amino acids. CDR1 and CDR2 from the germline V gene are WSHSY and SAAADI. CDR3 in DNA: TGCGGTGGGGTGGGGTCGACTAGCGGGAGGGCCCGGGTTAGAGATACGCAGTATTTT. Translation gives CGGVGSTSGRARVRDTQYF.

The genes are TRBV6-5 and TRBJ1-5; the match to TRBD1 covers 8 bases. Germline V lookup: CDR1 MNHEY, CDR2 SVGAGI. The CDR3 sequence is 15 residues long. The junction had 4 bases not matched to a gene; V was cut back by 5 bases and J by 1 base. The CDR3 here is CASSPWDRSNQPQHF. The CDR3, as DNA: TGTGCCAGCAGTCCTTGGGACAGGAGCAATCAGCCCCAGCATTTT.

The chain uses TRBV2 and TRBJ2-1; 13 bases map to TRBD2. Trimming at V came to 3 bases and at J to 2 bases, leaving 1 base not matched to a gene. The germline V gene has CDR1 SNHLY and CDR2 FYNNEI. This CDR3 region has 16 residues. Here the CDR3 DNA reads TGTGCCAGCAGTGATGGGACTAGCGGGACCTACAATGAGCAGTTCTTC. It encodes CASSDGTSGTYNEQFF. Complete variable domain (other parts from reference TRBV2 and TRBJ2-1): EPEVTQTPSHQVTQMGQEVILRCVPISNHLYFYWYRQILGQKVEFLVSFYNNEISEKSEIFDDQFSVERPDGSNFTLKIRSTKLEDSAMYFCASSDGTSGTYNEQFFGPGTRLTVL.